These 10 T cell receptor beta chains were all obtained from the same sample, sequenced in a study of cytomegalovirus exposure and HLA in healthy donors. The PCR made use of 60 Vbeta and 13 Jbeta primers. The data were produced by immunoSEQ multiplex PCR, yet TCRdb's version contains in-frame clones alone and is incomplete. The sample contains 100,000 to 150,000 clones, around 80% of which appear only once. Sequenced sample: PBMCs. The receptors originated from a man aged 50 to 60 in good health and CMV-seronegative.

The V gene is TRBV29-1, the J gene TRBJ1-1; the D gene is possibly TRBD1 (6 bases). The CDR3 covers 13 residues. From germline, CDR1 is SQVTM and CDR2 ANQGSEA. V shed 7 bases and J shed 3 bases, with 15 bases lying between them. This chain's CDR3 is CSGAGTHYTEAFF. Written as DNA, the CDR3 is TGCAGCGGAGCCGGGACACATTACACTGAAGCTTTCTTT.

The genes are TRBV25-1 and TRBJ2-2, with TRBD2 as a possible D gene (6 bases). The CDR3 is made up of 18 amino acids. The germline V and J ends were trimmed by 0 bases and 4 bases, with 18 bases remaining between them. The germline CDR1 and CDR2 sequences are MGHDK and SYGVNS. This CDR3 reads CASSEYIRGSVGTGELFF. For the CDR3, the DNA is TGTGCCAGCAGTGAATATATTCGGGGGAGCGTTGGCACCGGGGAGCTGTTTTTT. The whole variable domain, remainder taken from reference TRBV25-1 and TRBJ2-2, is EADIYQTPRYLVIGTGKKITLECSQTMGHDKMYWYQQDPGMELHLIHYSYGVNSTEKGDLSSESTVSRIRTEHFPLTLESARPSHTSQYLCASSEYIRGSVGTGELFFGEGSRLTVL.

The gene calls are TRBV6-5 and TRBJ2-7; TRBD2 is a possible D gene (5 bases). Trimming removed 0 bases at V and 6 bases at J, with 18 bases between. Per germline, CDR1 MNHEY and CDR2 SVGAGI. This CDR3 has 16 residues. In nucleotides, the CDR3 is TGTGCCAGCAGTTACTCGACCCTGGTGGGTGGGAGCGAGCAGTACTTC. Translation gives CASSYSTLVGGSEQYF.

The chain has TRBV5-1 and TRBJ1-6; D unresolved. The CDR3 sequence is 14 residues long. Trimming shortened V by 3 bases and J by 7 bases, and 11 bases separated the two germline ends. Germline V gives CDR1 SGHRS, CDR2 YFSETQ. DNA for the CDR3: TGCGCCAGCAGCTCGTCATACTCCAATTCACCCCTCCACTTT. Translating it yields CASSSSYSNSPLHF.

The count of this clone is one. The CDR3 sequence is CASSALDRGQPQHF. CDR3 nucleotides: TGTGCCAGCTCAGCCCTTGACCGGGGTCAGCCCCAGCATTTT. The rearrangement links TRBV18 to TRBJ1-5, with D uncertain. The CDR3 totals 14 residues. The V end was cut by 5 bases, the J end by 6 bases, with 14 bases between. CDR1 and CDR2 (germline): KGHSH, LQKENI.

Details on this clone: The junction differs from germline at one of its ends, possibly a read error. The CDR3 loop is CASSIGLAGGRRDF. CDR3 nucleotides: TGTGCCAGCAGCATCGGACTAGCGGGGGGCCGGCGGGACTTC. The chain couples TRBV5-6 to TRBJ2-5, with 14 bases fitting TRBD2. CDR3 size: 14 residues. Germline V gives CDR1 SGHDT, CDR2 YYEEEE.

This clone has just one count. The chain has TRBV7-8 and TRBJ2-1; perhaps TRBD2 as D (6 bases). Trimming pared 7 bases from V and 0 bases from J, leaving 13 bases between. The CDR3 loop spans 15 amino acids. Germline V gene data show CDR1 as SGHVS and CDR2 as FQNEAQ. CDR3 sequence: CASTDDGSSYNEQFF. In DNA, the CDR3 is TGTGCCAGCACCGATGACGGGAGCTCCTACAATGAGCAGTTCTTC.

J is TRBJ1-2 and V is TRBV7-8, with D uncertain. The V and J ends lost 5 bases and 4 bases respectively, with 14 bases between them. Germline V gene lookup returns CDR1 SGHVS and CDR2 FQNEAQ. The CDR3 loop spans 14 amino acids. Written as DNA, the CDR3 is TGTGCCAGCAGCCCGCGCTTTAATCTCTATGGCTACACCTTC. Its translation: CASSPRFNLYGYTF.

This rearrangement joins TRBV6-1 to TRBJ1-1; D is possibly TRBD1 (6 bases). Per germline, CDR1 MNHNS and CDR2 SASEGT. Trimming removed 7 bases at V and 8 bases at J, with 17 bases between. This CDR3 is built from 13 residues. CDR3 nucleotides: TGTGCCAGCAAGTCACAGGGAGTGACGGAAGCTTTCTTT. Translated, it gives CASKSQGVTEAFF.

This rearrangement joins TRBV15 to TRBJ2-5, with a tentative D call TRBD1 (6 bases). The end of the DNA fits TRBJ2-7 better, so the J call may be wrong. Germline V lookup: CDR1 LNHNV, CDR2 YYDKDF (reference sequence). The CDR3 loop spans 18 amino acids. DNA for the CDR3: TGTGCCACCAGCAGAGGACGTACCGCAGAGGGGGTGGCCTACGAGCAGTACTTC. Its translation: CATSRGRTAEGVAYEQYF.